This T cell receptor (beta chain) was found in a study of T cell repertoires in ileal Crohn's disease (dated by TCRdb to between 2018 and 2020). As for the study more broadly: Median disease duration was approximately 8 years, and about 35% of patients were identified as active smokers at the time of surgery. The study was conducted in parallel with a multicentre cohort that was designed to identify predictors of early endoscopic recurrence following ileocolonic resection. All patients had surgery for a complication: stricturing disease in about 60% and penetrating disease in about 40%. A total of around 150 mucosal samples from some 50 patients were sequenced, with samples obtained at several locations on the surgical specimen and at postoperative endoscopy. A Rutgeerts score above i0 was used to define endoscopic postoperative recurrence. TCR repertoire analysis was performed in around 61 Crohn's disease patients drawn from a prospective multicentre cohort. Roughly half of the patients were given postoperative therapy, with 11 receiving thiopurines and 18 receiving anti-TNF agents.

To be eligible, patients had to be adults with ileal or ileocolonic Crohn's disease and an indication for ileocolonic resection. Before DNA extraction, whole ileal mucosal biopsies were kept frozen at -80 degrees C. Genomic DNA was extracted from frozen whole biopsies with a TRizol-based method and quantified on a NanoDrop 2000 spectrophotometer. The CDR3 holds 13 amino acids from the cysteine to the phenylalanine. This entry keeps only the CDR3 DNA: 39 bases, framed from base 1. V and J are trimmed by 3 bases and 4 bases, and the gene matches miss 3 bases of the junction. The CDR1 and CDR2 encoded by the germline V gene are SGHRS and YFSETQ. What the research found in general, with its limitations: Compared with CD4 T cells, sorted CD8 T cells contained more high-frequency clones, which suggests that the mucosal expansions were mostly CD8. Patients who were active smokers at surgery had a significantly higher proportion of clonal expansions than non-smokers (approximately 28% vs 17%, p=0.02). Higher percentages of high-frequency clones at the time of surgery were linked to endoscopic recurrence, and every patient with clonality above 26.8% (18/57) had recurrence. Mucosal CD4 and CD8 T cells were sorted and sequenced only in a subgroup of patients, whose size was not stated.

A remark on this clone: Its antigen remains unidentified. One base away there is no much larger clone; base qualities are not given.

Five hundred nanograms of biopsy DNA per sample were submitted for commercial TCRB immunosequencing. Adaptive Biotechnology amplified CDR3 regions from genomic DNA with a two-step multiplex PCR that controlled for amplification bias. Primers for every V and J gene segment were used in the first PCR, and barcodes and Illumina adapters were added in the second PCR. CDR3 libraries were sequenced using an Illumina instrument. The authors' pipeline ran thus. The analysis used both the pipelines supplied by the vendor and custom analysis of the raw data in R/Bioconductor with R version 3.3.0. Clonality, which ranges from 0 to 1, was calculated as the inverse of the normalised Shannon entropy across all productive clones. High-frequency clones were defined as the repertoire share of the top 100 clones, retaining only clones passing a 95% confidence test. The Simpson index measured repertoire diversity, and the Morisita-Horn index measured overlap between samples. TCRdb mirrors the immuneACCESS table, restricted to in-frame sequences. Some clones are absent from its copies; in checked studies, under half trace to an unresolved V gene, and the reason for the others is unknown. V, J and clone size were drawn from that table, and D and trimming were deduced from the DNA. A total of 11,000 to 15,000 clones appear in this sample, 78% of them only once. The ten largest clones take up around a sixth of the sample.

The TCR originated in an adult with Crohn's disease. Sequenced: ileal tissue. In this chain, TRBV5-1 is recombined with TRBJ2-5; 7 bases in between match TRBD1. The DNA sequence reads TGCGCCAGCAGCTACCGACAGGGAGAGACCCAGTACTTC. It is translated as CASSYRQGETQYF.